A single sample is the source of the 29 T cell receptor beta chains below, sequenced in a study of T-cell reconstitution after alpha-beta-depleted transplantation in children. The authors prepared the TCRbeta library with unique molecular identifiers. TCRdb analysed the PCR reads with MiXCR anew, one entry per CDR3 protein. The data show nearly 550,000 distinct CDR3 sequences, 15% to 20% seen once. Sequenced material: PBMCs from the stem cell graft donor, taken from the stem cell graft. All receptors come from a human donor who donated a stem cell graft to a child with acute lymphoblastic leukemia.

The rearrangement joins TRBV12-3 or TRBV12-4 to TRBJ1-6; the D gene is possibly TRBD1 (5 bases). V lost 3 bases to trimming and J lost 9 bases, with 12 bases between them. CDR3 length equals 14 residues. CDR3 region: CASSLHRFGSPLHF. The CDR3 nucleotides are TGTGCCAGCAGTTTGCACAGGTTCGGTTCACCCCTCCACTTT.

The chain combines TRBV5-1 with TRBJ1-1; 8 bases agree with TRBD1. Germline values: CDR1 SGHRS, CDR2 YFSETQ. V shed 3 bases and J 2 bases; nucleotides not matched to a gene: 6. The CDR3 loop spans 15 amino acids. CDR3 amino acids: CASSSYRGDNTEAFF. DNA of the CDR3: TGCGCCAGCAGCTCGTACAGGGGGGATAACACTGAAGCTTTCTTT.

This clonotype was picked up a small number of times. The chain has TRBV6-5 and TRBJ2-7; the D is unclear. Trimming cost V 2 bases and J 4 bases, with 9 bases left between them. CDR1 and CDR2 from the germline V gene are MNHEY and SVGAGI. This CDR3 spans 13 amino acids. The CDR3, as DNA: TGTGCCAGCAGTTACCAGGACGGGTACGAGCAGTACTTC. Encoded protein: CASSYQDGYEQYF.

V and J are TRBV28 and TRBJ2-1; no reliable D call. The CDR3 covers 15 residues. Trimming left V 6 bases short and J 2 bases short, with 14 bases between. CDR1 is MDHEN and CDR2 is SYDVKM in the germline V gene. The DNA of the CDR3 is TGTGCCAGCAGCCCTATAGTGACCCCCTACAATGAGCAGTTCTTC. Encoded protein: CASSPIVTPYNEQFF.

The J gene is TRBJ2-1, the V gene TRBV27; TRBD2 matches 13 bases. This CDR3 spans 20 amino acids. Germline-derived CDR1 and CDR2 are MNHEY and SMNVEV (reference sequence). Trimming removed 5 bases from V and 0 bases from J; junction bases left unmatched: 13. Here the CDR3 DNA reads TGTGCCAGCAGTCCTCGGACTAGCGGGAGACTCGGGACCTCCTACAATGAGCAGTTCTTC. Translated: CASSPRTSGRLGTSYNEQFF.

This clonotype was picked up a small number of times. The genes are TRBV7-3 and TRBJ1-1, with TRBD1 matching over 7 bases. Germline V CDR1 and CDR2: SGHTA, FQGTGA. This CDR3 is built from 17 residues. The ends lost 4 bases at V and 0 bases at J; junction bases unmatched: 11. The CDR3, as DNA: TGTGCCAGCAGCTCGACAGGGTACCCTCCCATGAACACTGAAGCTTTCTTT. Protein product: CASSSTGYPPMNTEAFF. Based on the CDR3 plus reference TRBV7-3 and TRBJ1-1, the full variable domain is GAGVSQTPSNKVTEKGKYVELRCDPISGHTALYWYRQSLGQGPEFLIYFQGTGAADDSGLPNDRFFAVRPEGSVSTLKIQRTERGDSAVYLCASSSTGYPPMNTEAFFGQGTRLTVV.

The chain links TRBV5-1 to TRBJ2-1; weak D call: TRBD1 (6 bases). V dropped 5 bases and J dropped 3 bases, with 12 bases sitting between them. The CDR3 is 14 residues long. Germline CDR1 SGHRS, CDR2 YFSETQ. Written as DNA, the CDR3 is TGCGCCAGCAGTCGGACGACAGGCTACAATGAGCAGTTCTTC. The encoded protein is CASSRTTGYNEQFF.

This clonotype has a handful of counts. The V gene is TRBV20-1, the J gene TRBJ1-6, with D possibly being TRBD1 (6 bases). This CDR3 comprises 13 residues. The V gene's germline CDR1 is DFQATT and CDR2 SNEGSKA (reference sequence). V shed 6 bases and J shed 6 bases, with 12 bases lying between them. CDR3 nucleotides: TGCAGTGCCCGGGACATCACTAATTCACCCCTCCACTTT. Residues: CSARDITNSPLHF.

In this sample, this clonotype turned up many times. This chain joins TRBV7-2 and TRBJ2-3; D gene unclear. In germline, CDR1 is SGHTA, CDR2 FQGNSA. The CDR3 covers 12 residues. V was trimmed by 5 bases and J by 1 base, leaving 4 bases between them. CDR3 region: CASSGGTDTQYF. In DNA form, the CDR3 reads TGTGCCAGCAGCGGGGGCACAGATACGCAGTATTTT. Together with reference TRBV7-2 and TRBJ2-3, the CDR3 gives the full variable domain: GAGVSQSPSNKVTEKGKDVELRCDPISGHTALYWYRQSLGQGLEFLIYFQGNSAPDKSGLPSDRFSAERTGGSVSTLTIQRTQQEDSAVYLCASSGGTDTQYFGPGTRLTVL.

This chain joins TRBV19 and TRBJ2-7; D gene ambiguous. CDR1 is LNHDA, CDR2 SQIVND, per germline (reference sequence). The CDR3 spans 13 residues. Trimming removed 1 base from V and 3 bases from J, with 7 bases in between. The CDR3 sequence: CASSIGQLYEQYF. CDR3 DNA sequence: TGTGCCAGTAGTATAGGCCAGCTCTACGAGCAGTACTTC. The entire variable domain, with the rest obtained from reference TRBV19 and TRBJ2-7, is as follows: DGGITQSPKYLFRKEGQNVTLSCEQNLNHDAMYWYRQDPGQGLRLIYYSQIVNDFQKGDIAEGYSVSREKKESFPLTVTSAQKNPTAFYLCASSIGQLYEQYFGPGTRLTVT.

There are a few counts of this clonotype. The chain is built from TRBV7-6 and TRBJ2-7; tentative D call: TRBD1 (6 bases). Trimming left V 5 bases short and J 4 bases short, with 12 bases between. The CDR3 runs to 13 residues. Germline CDR1 SGHVS, CDR2 FNYEAQ. The CDR3 DNA is TGTGCCAGCAGCCCAGAGAGGGGGTACGAGCAGTACTTC. It codes for CASSPERGYEQYF.

The J gene is TRBJ1-1, the V gene TRBV12-3 or TRBV12-4; D not resolved. The CDR3 spans 13 residues. Trimming removed 2 bases at V and 0 bases at J, with 4 bases between. The CDR3 DNA sequence: TGTGCCAGCAGTTTAATTGTGAACACTGAAGCTTTCTTT. This translates into CASSLIVNTEAFF.

CDR3: CASSADRKSSYEQYF. CDR3 in DNA: TGTGCCAGCAGCGCGGACAGGAAAAGCTCCTACGAGCAGTACTTC. The chain has TRBV5-4 and TRBJ2-7, with 7 bases matching TRBD1. Trimming at V came to 4 bases and at J to 0 bases, leaving 7 bases not matched to a gene. The CDR3 is 15 amino acids. The germline V gene has CDR1 SGHNT and CDR2 YYREEE (reference sequence).

CDR3 residues: CASGSPYNEQFF. The CDR3 DNA follows: TGCGCCAGCGGGAGCCCCTACAATGAGCAGTTCTTC. This sequence joins TRBV10-2 and TRBJ2-1, with D possibly being TRBD2 (5 bases). V lost 8 bases and J lost 2, with 7 bases in between. CDR1 and CDR2 from the germline V gene are WSHSY and SAAADI. The CDR3 is made up of 12 amino acids.

The rearrangement joins TRBV7-9 to TRBJ1-2; D may be TRBD1 (5 bases). Germline-derived CDR1 and CDR2 are SEHNR and FQNEAQ (reference sequence). Trimming left V 2 bases short and J 2 bases short, with 15 bases between. The CDR3 spans 16 residues. The CDR3 nucleotides are TGTGCCAGCAGCTTATTGGGACCGGGGTCGAACTATGGCTACACCTTC. It codes for CASSLLGPGSNYGYTF.

The chain carries TRBV5-5 and TRBJ2-5; D possibly matches TRBD1 or TRBD2 (5 bases each). The ends were cut back, 0 bases at V and 2 bases at J, with 11 bases in the middle. CDR1 and CDR2 (germline): SGHKS, YYEKEE (reference sequence). The CDR3 is 15 residues long. In DNA form, the CDR3 reads TGTGCCAGCAGCTTGGGTGGGGGACCTCAAGAGACCCAGTACTTC. It translates to CASSLGGGPQETQYF.

This clonotype was detected a few times. The V call is TRBV4-1, the J call TRBJ2-1; a weak D match, TRBD2 (6 bases). The V gene lost 1 base and the J gene lost 0 bases, with 13 bases spanning the gap. CDR1 and CDR2 from the germline V gene are MGHRA and YSYEKL. The CDR3 is 17 residues long. The CDR3 DNA reads TGCGCCAGCAGCCAAGTTAGCGGTAAGAGCTCCTACAATGAGCAGTTCTTC. It specifies CASSQVSGKSSYNEQFF.

The chain carries TRBV6-4 and TRBJ2-3, with 8 bases aligning to TRBD2. Germline lookup yields CDR1 MRHNA and CDR2 SNTAGT. The CDR3 covers 21 residues. The V and J ends lost 10 bases and 4 bases, in that order; junction bases with no gene match: 31. The CDR3, as DNA: TGTGCCACGTCCAAGACCCTTAGCGGGATCTCGCAGTCGCCTAGCGCAGATACGCAGTATTTT. Translation: CATSKTLSGISQSPSADTQYF.

The chain carries TRBV9 and TRBJ2-1; the D gene is possibly TRBD1 (6 bases). The CDR3 loop spans 18 amino acids. Germline assignment: CDR1 SGDLS and CDR2 YYNGEE. V was clipped by 4 bases and J by 10 bases, with 30 bases between them. CDR3 amino acids: CASSFPRAASRGIEEQFF. The CDR3 DNA follows: TGTGCCAGCAGCTTCCCAAGGGCGGCTAGCAGGGGAATCGAAGAGCAGTTCTTC.

This sequence joins TRBV29-1 and TRBJ2-3; D uncertain. V was trimmed by 5 bases and J by 7 bases, leaving 13 bases between them. From germline, CDR1 is SQVTM and CDR2 ANQGSEA. The CDR3 has 12 amino acids. CDR3 nucleotide sequence: TGCAGCGTTCAGAGTCAACCTTATACGCAGTATTTT. Translated: CSVQSQPYTQYF.

This chain connects TRBV14 to TRBJ2-7; 8 nucleotides match TRBD2. The CDR3 consists of 17 residues. Trimming removed 3 bases from V and 1 base from J; junction bases left unmatched: 11. Germline-derived CDR1 and CDR2 are SGHDN and FVKESK. Written as DNA, the CDR3 is TGTGCCAGCAGCCATCCCCTGAGCGGGAGTAGGTCCTACGAGCAGTACTTC. This codes for CASSHPLSGSRSYEQYF.

This clonotype was counted only a few times. The genes are TRBV12-3 or TRBV12-4 and TRBJ2-3; 9 bases agree with TRBD1. CDR3 length: 15 residues. The V gene end was trimmed by 5 bases and the J gene end by 2 bases; junction bases not matched to a gene: 5. CDR3 region: CASSIQGAHTDTQYF. CDR3 nucleotide sequence: TGTGCCAGCAGTATACAGGGGGCCCACACAGATACGCAGTATTTT.

This clonotype has a handful of counts. This chain connects TRBV7-9 to TRBJ2-1; D gene uncertain. From germline, CDR1 is SEHNR and CDR2 FQNEAQ (reference sequence). The CDR3 consists of 16 residues. Between the trimmed V and J ends, which lost 1 base and 0 bases, there was a span of 10 bases. The DNA for the CDR3 is TGTGCCAGCAGCTTAGGTACGGAGAGCTCCTACAATGAGCAGTTCTTC. It specifies CASSLGTESSYNEQFF. Full variable domain (missing parts from reference TRBV7-9 and TRBJ2-1): DTGVSQNPRHKITKRGQNVTFRCDPISEHNRLYWYRQTLGQGPEFLTYFQNEAQLEKSRLLSDRFSAERPKGSFSTLEIQRTEQGDSAMYLCASSLGTESSYNEQFFGPGTRLTVL.

This chain links TRBV11-2 with TRBJ1-5; the D is unclear. In germline, CDR1 is SGHAT, CDR2 FQNNGV. With 3 bases removed from V and 3 bases from J, the gap between germline ends came to 9 bases. This CDR3 contains 14 residues. The CDR3 reads CASSFGPYNQPQHF. CDR3 nucleotide sequence: TGTGCCAGCAGCTTCGGACCTTACAATCAGCCCCAGCATTTT.

This clonotype was observed many times. The chain employs TRBV5-1 and TRBJ1-2; 8 bases are a match to TRBD1. Germline V gene lookup returns CDR1 SGHRS and CDR2 YFSETQ. The CDR3 runs 13 residues. With 3 bases clipped from V and 3 bases from J, the junction kept 1 base outside the gene matches. The CDR3 sequence: CASSSTGDYGYTF. CDR3 DNA sequence: TGCGCCAGCAGCTCGACAGGGGACTATGGCTACACCTTC. Based on the CDR3 plus reference TRBV5-1 and TRBJ1-2, the full variable domain is KAGVTQTPRYLIKTRGQQVTLSCSPISGHRSVSWYQQTPGQGLQFLFEYFSETQRNKGNFPGRFSGRQFSNSRSEMNVSTLELGDSALYLCASSSTGDYGYTFGSGTRLTVV.

The chain combines TRBV18 with TRBJ1-5, with D perhaps matching TRBD1 (6 bases). V dropped 6 bases and J dropped 4 bases, with 16 bases sitting between them. The germline CDR1 and CDR2 sequences are KGHSH and LQKENI. This CDR3 comprises 15 residues. The CDR3 loop reads CASSLGQPPNQPQHF. CDR3 DNA: TGTGCCAGCTCGTTGGGACAACCGCCTAATCAGCCCCAGCATTTT.

The V call is TRBV4-2, the J call TRBJ2-1; 8 bases are shared with TRBD2. CDR3 size: 12 residues. Trimming at V came to 5 bases and at J to 6 bases, leaving 0 bases not matched to a gene. Germline loops: CDR1 LGHNA, CDR2 YNFKEQ. CDR3 sequence (DNA): TGTGCCAGCAGCGGACTAGCCAATGAGCAGTTCTTC. Encoded protein: CASSGLANEQFF.

This clonotype was picked up a small number of times. This chain connects TRBV5-1 to TRBJ1-1; D unclear. CDR1 is SGHRS and CDR2 is YFSETQ in the germline V gene. V was clipped by 5 bases and J by 4 bases, with 21 bases between them. The CDR3 spans 16 residues. The DNA for the CDR3 is TGCGCCAGCAGGCCCAGTCAAAGGAATTTCGGCACTGAAGCTTTCTTT. It translates to CASRPSQRNFGTEAFF.

This clonotype has more than one count but fewer than ten. V is TRBV27 and J is TRBJ2-1; possibly TRBD2 for D (6 bases). The germline V gene has CDR1 MNHEY and CDR2 SMNVEV (reference sequence). V lost 5 bases, J lost 0 bases, and 11 bases lay in between. There are 15 residues in the CDR3. CDR3 coding DNA: TGTGCCAGCAGTCGGTTAGCGGCCTCCTACAATGAGCAGTTCTTC. As protein: CASSRLAASYNEQFF.